This TCR beta chain is drawn from a study of OX40 agonist ivuxolimab in advanced cancers. Study-wide context: From roughly 23 to 90 years was the age range, with a mean of 60 years, and about 78% were male.

TCRdb's table, derived via immunoSEQ multiplex PCR, lists solely in-frame clones and lacks some. The table lists about 36,000 clones, about 80% of them singletons. Blood was sampled at baseline, cycle 4 day 1, and cycle 7 day 1. Study-level findings and limits: The CD4+ and CD8+ T cells in the blood had expanded clonally by week 6 at 0.1 to 3.0 mg/kg.

With respect to this clone: Its target is unknown.

Germline V CDR1 and CDR2: MDHEN, SYDVKM. The trim removed 5 bases at V and 3 bases at J, leaving 10 bases unmatched. CDR3 length: 16 amino acids. V gene TRBV28 combines with J gene TRBJ2-7; 10 bases are shared with TRBD1. The sequence was collected from an adult with an advanced solid tumor such as melanoma, head and neck, liver or kidney cancer. The source material was CD4+ or CD8+ T cells sorted from blood, sampled in a trial of the OX40 agonist ivuxolimab. The CDR3 here is CASSPGTRTGGYEQYF. The CDR3 DNA is TGTGCCAGCAGTCCCGGGACGAGGACAGGGGGCTACGAGCAGTACTTC. Drawing the rest from reference TRBV28 and TRBJ2-7, the complete variable domain is DVKVTQSSRYLVKRTGEKVFLECVQDMDHENMFWYRQDPGLGLRLIYFSYDVKMKEKGDIPEGYSVSREKKERFSLILESASTNQTSMYLCASSPGTRTGGYEQYFGPGTRLTVT.